The 9 T cell receptor beta chains below all came from one sample that was sequenced in a study of cytomegalovirus exposure and HLA in healthy donors. This PCR relied on a set of 60 Vbeta primers and 13 Jbeta primers. Profiling relied on immunoSEQ multiplex PCR, and the TCRdb table lists in-frame clones only, not all of them. Among roughly 250,000 clones listed, approximately 84% were seen once. Sequenced material: PBMCs. The receptors derive from a middle-aged woman in good health and CMV-seropositive.

The chain employs TRBV18 and TRBJ1-5, with TRBD1 as a possible D gene (6 bases). V lost 6 bases and J 5 bases, leaving 11 bases between the germline ends. The CDR3 sequence is 13 residues long. Germline assignment: CDR1 KGHSH and CDR2 LQKENI. DNA for the CDR3: TGTGCCAGCTCCGGAGGGGGGGATCAGCCCCAGCATTTT. This gives the protein CASSGGGDQPQHF.

The rearrangement joins TRBV27 to TRBJ2-2; D might be TRBD2 (6 bases). In germline, CDR1 is MNHEY, CDR2 SMNVEV (reference sequence). Trimming left V 8 bases short and J 2 bases short, with 12 bases between. The CDR3 contains 14 residues. CDR3 DNA: TGTGCCAGCCACGGGACTCTAAACACCGGGGAGCTGTTTTTT. This codes for CASHGTLNTGELFF.

The chain combines TRBV28 with TRBJ1-5; 7 bases line up with TRBD1. With 2 bases clipped from V and 3 bases from J, the junction kept 7 bases outside the gene matches. Germline CDR1 MDHEN, CDR2 SYDVKM. The CDR3 is 16 residues long. The CDR3 DNA reads as TGTGCCAGCAGTTTACTAGACAGGGCCGACAATCAGCCCCAGCATTTT. Protein: CASSLLDRADNQPQHF.

This chain joins TRBV9 and TRBJ2-5; 8 bases map to TRBD2. The CDR3 totals 16 residues. After removal of 0 bases from V and 3 bases from J, the junction contained 7 bases not matched to a gene. In germline, CDR1 is SGDLS, CDR2 YYNGEE. The DNA of the CDR3 is TGTGCCAGCAGCGTAGGGGCCACTAGCGGAAAAGAGACCCAGTACTTC. Translating it yields CASSVGATSGKETQYF.

The rearrangement joins TRBV15 to TRBJ2-5, with TRBD2 identical over 13 bases. The germline V gene has CDR1 LNHNV and CDR2 YYDKDF (reference sequence). CDR3 length equals 16 residues. V lost 3 bases, J lost 2 bases, and 3 bases stayed unmatched. DNA of the CDR3: TGTGCCACCAGCAGTGGACTAGCGGGGGAGCAAGAGACCCAGTACTTC. Its protein product is CATSSGLAGEQETQYF.

CDR3 sequence (DNA): TGCGCCAGCAGCTTGGCCAGCGGGAGAGAGACCCAGTACTTC. Its protein product is CASSLASGRETQYF. J is TRBJ2-5 and V is TRBV5-1, with TRBD2 identical over 8 bases. Germline V CDR1 and CDR2: SGHRS, YFSETQ. Unmatched junction bases numbered 2, after V lost 0 bases and J lost 4 bases. The CDR3 extends over 14 amino acids.

The chain joins TRBV28 to TRBJ1-3; no clear D gene. The length of the CDR3 is 16 residues. V shed 2 bases and J shed 10 bases, with 21 bases lying between them. The germline CDR1 and CDR2 sequences are MDHEN and SYDVKM. DNA of the CDR3: TGTGCCAGCAGTTTACCCTTGACAATGGCGACGGGGACCATATATTTT. This codes for CASSLPLTMATGTIYF. The full variable domain, with the rest looked up from reference TRBV28 and TRBJ1-3, is DVKVTQSSRYLVKRTGEKVFLECVQDMDHENMFWYRQDPGLGLRLIYFSYDVKMKEKGDIPEGYSVSREKKERFSLILESASTNQTSMYLCASSLPLTMATGTIYFGEGSWLTVV.

In DNA form, the CDR3 reads TGTGCCAGCAGCGTAGTTGGGGCCGTGGATGAGCAGTTCTTC. Translation gives CASSVVGAVDEQFF. V and J are TRBV9 and TRBJ2-1; D is possibly TRBD1 (5 bases). V gave up 0 bases and J gave up 8 bases, with 12 bases separating them. Germline values: CDR1 SGDLS, CDR2 YYNGEE. The CDR3 covers 14 residues.

This clone was seen only a few times. The rearrangement links TRBV18 to TRBJ2-1; unclear D gene. Per the germline V gene, CDR1 is KGHSH and CDR2 is LQKENI. Trimming took 5 bases from V and 5 from J, leaving 16 bases between them. CDR3 length: 15 amino acids. DNA of the CDR3: TGTGCCAGCTCAGTTTGGGCAGGTGTGAACAATGAGCAGTTCTTC. It is translated as CASSVWAGVNNEQFF.